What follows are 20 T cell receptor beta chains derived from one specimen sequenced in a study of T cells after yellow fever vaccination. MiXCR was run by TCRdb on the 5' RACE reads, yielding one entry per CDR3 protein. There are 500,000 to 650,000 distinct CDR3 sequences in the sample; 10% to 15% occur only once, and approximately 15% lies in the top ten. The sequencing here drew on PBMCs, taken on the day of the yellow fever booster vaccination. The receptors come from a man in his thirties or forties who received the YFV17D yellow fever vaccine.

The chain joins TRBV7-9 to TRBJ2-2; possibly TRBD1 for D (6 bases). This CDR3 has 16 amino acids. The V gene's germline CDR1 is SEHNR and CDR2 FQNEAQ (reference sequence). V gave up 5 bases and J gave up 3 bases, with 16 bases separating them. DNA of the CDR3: TGTGCCAGCAGCCCACGCAGGGGATGGGACACCGGGGAGCTGTTTTTT. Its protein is CASSPRRGWDTGELFF.

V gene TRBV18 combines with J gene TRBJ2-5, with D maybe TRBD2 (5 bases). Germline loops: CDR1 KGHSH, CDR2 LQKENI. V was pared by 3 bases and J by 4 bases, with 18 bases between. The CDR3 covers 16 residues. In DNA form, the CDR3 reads TGTGCCAGCTCACCGCGGGCCCCTGGGTCCCGAGAGACCCAGTACTTC. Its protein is CASSPRAPGSRETQYF.

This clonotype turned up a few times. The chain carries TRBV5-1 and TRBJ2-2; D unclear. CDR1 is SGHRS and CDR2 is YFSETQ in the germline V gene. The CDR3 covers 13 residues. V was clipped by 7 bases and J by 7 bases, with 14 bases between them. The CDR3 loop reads CASSELPGGELFF. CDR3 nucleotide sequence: TGCGCCAGCTCCGAACTACCCGGCGGGGAGCTGTTTTTT.

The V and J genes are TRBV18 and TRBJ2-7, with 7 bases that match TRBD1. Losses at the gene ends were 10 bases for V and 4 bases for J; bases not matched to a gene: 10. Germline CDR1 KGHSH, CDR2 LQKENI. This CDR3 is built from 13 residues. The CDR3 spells CATKITGEYEQYF. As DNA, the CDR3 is TGTGCCACCAAAATAACAGGGGAGTACGAGCAGTACTTC.

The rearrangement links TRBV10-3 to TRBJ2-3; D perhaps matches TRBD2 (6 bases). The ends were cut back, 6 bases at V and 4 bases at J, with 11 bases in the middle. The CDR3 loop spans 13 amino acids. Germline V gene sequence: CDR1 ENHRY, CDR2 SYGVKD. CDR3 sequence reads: CAIRGGIADTQYF. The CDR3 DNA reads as TGTGCCATCAGGGGCGGGATCGCAGATACGCAGTATTTT.

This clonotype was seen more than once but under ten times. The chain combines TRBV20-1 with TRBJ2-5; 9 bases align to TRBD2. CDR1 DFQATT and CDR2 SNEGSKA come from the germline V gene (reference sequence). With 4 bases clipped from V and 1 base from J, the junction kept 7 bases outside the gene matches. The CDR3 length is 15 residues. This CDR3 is CSATPGTSFQETQYF. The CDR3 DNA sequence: TGCAGTGCTACCCCCGGGACTAGCTTCCAAGAGACCCAGTACTTC.

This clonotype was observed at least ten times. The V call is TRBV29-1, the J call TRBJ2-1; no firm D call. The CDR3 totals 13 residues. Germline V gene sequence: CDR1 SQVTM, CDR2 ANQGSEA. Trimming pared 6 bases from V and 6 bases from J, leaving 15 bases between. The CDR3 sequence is CSVVRVPSNEQFF. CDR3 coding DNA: TGCAGCGTGGTCCGTGTTCCTAGCAATGAGCAGTTCTTC.

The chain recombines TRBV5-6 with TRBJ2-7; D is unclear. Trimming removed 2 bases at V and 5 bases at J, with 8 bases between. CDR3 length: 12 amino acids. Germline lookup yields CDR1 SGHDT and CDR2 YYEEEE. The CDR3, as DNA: TGTGCCAGCAGCTTTTCCGTCGACGAGCAGTACTTC. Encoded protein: CASSFSVDEQYF.

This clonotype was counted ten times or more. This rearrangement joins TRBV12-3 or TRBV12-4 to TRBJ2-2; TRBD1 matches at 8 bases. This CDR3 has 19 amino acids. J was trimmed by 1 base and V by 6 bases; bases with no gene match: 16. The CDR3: CASSRQGQGPFWNTGELFF. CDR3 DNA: TGTGCCAGCAGCCGCCAAGGACAGGGACCGTTTTGGAACACCGGGGAGCTGTTTTTT.

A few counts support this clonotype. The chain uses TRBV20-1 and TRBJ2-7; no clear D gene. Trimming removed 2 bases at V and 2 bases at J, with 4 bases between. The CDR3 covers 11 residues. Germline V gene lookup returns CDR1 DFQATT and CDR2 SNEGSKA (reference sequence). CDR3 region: CSARSPYEQYF. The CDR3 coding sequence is TGCAGTGCTAGATCCCCCTACGAGCAGTACTTC.

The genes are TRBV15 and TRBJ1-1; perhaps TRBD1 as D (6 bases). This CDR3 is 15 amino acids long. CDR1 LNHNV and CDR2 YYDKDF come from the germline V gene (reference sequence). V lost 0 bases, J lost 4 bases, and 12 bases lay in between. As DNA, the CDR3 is TGTGCCACCAGCAGAGATTGGGGCAGGGGCACTGAAGCTTTCTTT. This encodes CATSRDWGRGTEAFF.

The CDR3 loop is CASSLTGWNTEAFF. CDR3 in DNA: TGTGCCAGCAGCTTGACAGGGTGGAACACTGAAGCTTTCTTT. The chain employs TRBV5-5 and TRBJ1-1, with a possible D match to TRBD1 (6 bases). The CDR3 is 14 amino acids. V was clipped by 1 base and J by 1 base, with 8 bases between them. Germline CDR1 SGHKS, CDR2 YYEKEE (reference sequence).

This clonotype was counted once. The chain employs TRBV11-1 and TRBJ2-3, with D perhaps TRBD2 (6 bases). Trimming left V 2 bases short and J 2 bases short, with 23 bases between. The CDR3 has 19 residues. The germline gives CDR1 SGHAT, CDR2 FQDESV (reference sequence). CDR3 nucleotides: TGTGCCAGCAGCTTAAGGGGTGGAAGACTAGTAGGCCACACAGATACGCAGTATTTT. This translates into CASSLRGGRLVGHTDTQYF. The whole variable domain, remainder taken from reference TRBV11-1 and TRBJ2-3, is EAEVAQSPRYKITEKSQAVAFWCDPISGHATLYWYRQILGQGPELLVQFQDESVVDDSQLPKDRFSAERLKGVDSTLKIQPAELGDSAMYLCASSLRGGRLVGHTDTQYFGPGTRLTVL.

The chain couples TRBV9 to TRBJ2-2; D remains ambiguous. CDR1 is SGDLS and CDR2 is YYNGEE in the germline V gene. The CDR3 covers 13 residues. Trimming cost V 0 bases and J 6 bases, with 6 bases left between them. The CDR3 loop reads CASSVGGPGELFF. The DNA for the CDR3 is TGTGCCAGCAGCGTAGGAGGTCCCGGGGAGCTGTTTTTT.

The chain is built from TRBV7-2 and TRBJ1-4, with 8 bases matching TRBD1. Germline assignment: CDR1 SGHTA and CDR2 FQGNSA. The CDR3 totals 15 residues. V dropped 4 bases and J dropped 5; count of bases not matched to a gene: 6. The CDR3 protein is CASSWDRDRNEKLFF. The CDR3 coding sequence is TGTGCCAGCAGCTGGGATCGGGACAGGAATGAAAAACTGTTTTTT.

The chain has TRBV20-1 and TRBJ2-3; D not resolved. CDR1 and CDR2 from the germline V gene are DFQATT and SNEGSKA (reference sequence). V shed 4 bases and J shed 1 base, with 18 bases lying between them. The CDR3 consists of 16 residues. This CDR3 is CSATWARAGGTDTQYF. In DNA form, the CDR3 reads TGCAGTGCTACTTGGGCCCGGGCCGGTGGCACAGATACGCAGTATTTT.

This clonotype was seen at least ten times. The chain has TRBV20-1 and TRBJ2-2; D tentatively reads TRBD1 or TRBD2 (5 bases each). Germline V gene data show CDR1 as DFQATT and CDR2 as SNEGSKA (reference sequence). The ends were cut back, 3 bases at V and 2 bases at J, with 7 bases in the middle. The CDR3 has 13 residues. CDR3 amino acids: CSASRDNTGELFF. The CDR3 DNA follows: TGCAGTGCTAGTCGGGACAACACCGGGGAGCTGTTTTTT.

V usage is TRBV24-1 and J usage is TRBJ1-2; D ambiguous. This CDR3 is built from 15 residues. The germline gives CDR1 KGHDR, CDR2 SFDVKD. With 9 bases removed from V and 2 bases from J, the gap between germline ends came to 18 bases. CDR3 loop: CATAPASVSNYGYTF. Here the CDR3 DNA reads TGTGCCACCGCCCCTGCATCCGTCTCCAACTATGGCTACACCTTC.

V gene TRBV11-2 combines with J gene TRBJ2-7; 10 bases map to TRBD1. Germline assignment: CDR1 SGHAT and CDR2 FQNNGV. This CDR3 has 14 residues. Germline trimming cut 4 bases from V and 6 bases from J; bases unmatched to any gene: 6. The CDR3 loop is CASSSGQGVGEQYF. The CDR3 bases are TGTGCCAGCAGCTCAGGACAGGGGGTGGGCGAGCAGTACTTC.

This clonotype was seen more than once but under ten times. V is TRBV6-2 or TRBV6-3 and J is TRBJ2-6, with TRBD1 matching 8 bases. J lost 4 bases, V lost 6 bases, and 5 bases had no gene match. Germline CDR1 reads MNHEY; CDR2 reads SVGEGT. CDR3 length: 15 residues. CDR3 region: CASSKDRAGANVLTF. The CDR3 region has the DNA TGTGCCAGCAGCAAGGACAGGGCCGGGGCCAACGTCCTGACTTTC.